Below, 27 T cell receptor beta chains from the same sample are listed, as sequenced in a study of CD8 T cells in Susac syndrome. With random hexamers, reverse transcription was performed on about 0.5 to 1 ug of RNA. TCRdb ran MiXCR on the immunoSEQ multiplex PCR reads and lists one entry per CDR3 protein. The data contain about 130,000 distinct CDR3 sequences, roughly 94% of them singletons. The sequenced material came from CD8+ T cells from PBMCs. The receptors were gathered from a human donor with Susac syndrome.

The count of this clonotype is one. The chain uses TRBV25-1 and TRBJ2-7; the D gene is possibly TRBD2 (6 bases). The V gene lost 8 bases and the J gene lost 3 bases, with 17 bases spanning the gap. In germline, CDR1 is MGHDK, CDR2 SYGVNS. The CDR3 length is 14 residues. The CDR3 reads CASGRTGEYYEQYF. Written as DNA, the CDR3 is TGTGCCAGCGGGAGGACGGGAGAATACTACGAGCAGTACTTC.

V and J are TRBV7-9 and TRBJ1-1; 7 bases are a match to TRBD1. The CDR3 has 15 residues. Trimming took 4 bases from V and 0 from J; bases not matched to a gene: 5. Germline V CDR1 and CDR2: SEHNR, FQNEAQ (reference sequence). The CDR3 is CASSSGTAMNTEAFF. DNA for the CDR3: TGTGCCAGCAGCTCCGGGACAGCTATGAACACTGAAGCTTTCTTT.

The rearrangement uses TRBV7-8 and TRBJ2-1; no reliable D call. Germline CDR1 and CDR2: SGHVS and FQNEAQ. Trimming left V 4 bases short and J 3 bases short, with 4 bases between. The CDR3 covers 12 residues. The CDR3 DNA reads as TGTGCCAGCAGCTCACACTACAATGAGCAGTTCTTC. This sequence encodes CASSSHYNEQFF.

CDR3 nucleotides: TGTGCCAGCAGCTTAGTTCTGGGCAATGAGCAGTTCTTC. Encoded protein: CASSLVLGNEQFF. The chain combines TRBV7-9 with TRBJ2-1; D call uncertain. The V and J ends lost 1 base and 6 bases respectively, with 7 bases between them. Germline CDR1 reads SEHNR; CDR2 reads FQNEAQ (reference sequence). The CDR3 runs 13 residues.

J is TRBJ1-1 and V is TRBV3-1; D unclear. Looked up from germline, CDR1 is LGHDT and CDR2 is YNNKEL (reference sequence). Trimming pared 0 bases from V and 0 bases from J, leaving 11 bases between. The CDR3 extends over 16 amino acids. The CDR3 loop reads CASSQDYVWMNTEAFF. As DNA, the CDR3 is TGTGCCAGCAGCCAAGATTATGTATGGATGAACACTGAAGCTTTCTTT. The whole variable domain, filled in from reference TRBV3-1 and TRBJ1-1, reads DTAVSQTPKYLVTQMGNDKSIKCEQNLGHDTMYWYKQDSKKFLKIMFSYNNKELIINETVPNRFSPKSPDKAHLNLHINSLELGDSAVYFCASSQDYVWMNTEAFFGQGTRLTVV.

V usage is TRBV5-6 and J usage is TRBJ2-1; D may be TRBD1 (8 bases). The CDR3 is 13 residues long. Germline loops: CDR1 SGHDT, CDR2 YYEEEE. V lost 0 bases and J lost 9, with 10 bases in between. Here the CDR3 DNA reads TGTGCCAGCAGCTTGGACAGGGGGGGTGAGCAGTTCTTC. Its translation is CASSLDRGGEQFF.

This clonotype was picked up a small number of times. At one of its ends the junction is not consistent with the germline gene, which may arise from a read error. The chain is built from TRBV9 and TRBJ2-7; maybe TRBD2 (5 bases). Germline assignment: CDR1 SGDLS and CDR2 YYNGEE. The CDR3 contains 11 residues. The CDR3, as DNA: TGTGCCAGCAGTGTAGGAGGCGAGCAGTACTTC. Translation: CASSVGGEQYF.

The chain uses TRBV6-5 and TRBJ2-1; 10 bases fit TRBD2. This CDR3 has 17 residues. The junction had 4 bases not matched to a gene; V was cut back by 0 bases and J by 2 bases. Germline CDR1 MNHEY, CDR2 SVGAGI. CDR3 DNA: TGTGCCAGCAGTTACTCCAGTCTAGCGGGAGCCTACAATGAGCAGTTCTTC. Protein sequence: CASSYSSLAGAYNEQFF.

The chain joins TRBV15 to TRBJ1-5; D is unresolved. The ends were cut back, 2 bases at V and 1 base at J, with 12 bases in the middle. The CDR3 runs 16 residues. The germline V gene has CDR1 LNHNV and CDR2 YYDKDF (reference sequence). The CDR3 loop is CATSRRNSDSNQPQHF. DNA of the CDR3: TGTGCCACCAGCAGACGCAACTCGGACAGCAATCAGCCCCAGCATTTT.

The chain is built from TRBV29-1 and TRBJ1-2; 7 bases agree with TRBD1. The CDR3 is 15 amino acids. V shed 5 bases and J 4 bases; nucleotides not matched to a gene: 13. Germline V gene data show CDR1 as SQVTM and CDR2 as ANQGSEA. CDR3 protein: CSVIMVARGTYGYTF. The CDR3 DNA reads TGCAGCGTTATAATGGTCGCCAGGGGGACCTATGGCTACACCTTC.

The V and J genes are TRBV9 and TRBJ2-2; D is unresolved. Germline CDR1 reads SGDLS; CDR2 reads YYNGEE. Between the trimmed V and J ends, which lost 4 bases and 6 bases, there was a span of 10 bases. This CDR3 has 13 amino acids. In DNA form, the CDR3 reads TGTGCCAGCAGCCCTTCATCCCCCGGGGAGCTGTTTTTT. Protein product: CASSPSSPGELFF.

The rearrangement joins TRBV12-3 or TRBV12-4 to TRBJ2-7; D call uncertain. V lost 2 bases to trimming and J lost 2 bases, with 7 bases between them. The CDR3 spans 13 residues. DNA for the CDR3: TGTGCCAGCAGTTTAACAGTAGCCTACGAGCAGTACTTC. Translated, it gives CASSLTVAYEQYF.

This sequence joins TRBV30 and TRBJ2-2; 7 nucleotides line up with TRBD2. J lost 1 base, V lost 4 bases, and 0 bases had no gene match. CDR3 size: 13 residues. CDR1 GTSNPN and CDR2 SVGIG come from the germline V gene (reference sequence). The CDR3 region is CAWTSGNTGELFF. The CDR3 DNA follows: TGTGCCTGGACTAGCGGGAACACCGGGGAGCTGTTTTTT.

The chain carries TRBV28 and TRBJ1-1, with D perhaps TRBD1 (6 bases). From germline, CDR1 is MDHEN and CDR2 SYDVKM. The CDR3 loop spans 15 amino acids. V was clipped by 3 bases and J by 5 bases, with 16 bases between them. CDR3 DNA sequence: TGTGCCAGCAGTTTTAAGGGGGGGATGGGGACTGAAGCTTTCTTT. Its protein product is CASSFKGGMGTEAFF. Using reference TRBV28 and TRBJ1-1 for the parts outside the CDR3, the full variable domain is DVKVTQSSRYLVKRTGEKVFLECVQDMDHENMFWYRQDPGLGLRLIYFSYDVKMKEKGDIPEGYSVSREKKERFSLILESASTNQTSMYLCASSFKGGMGTEAFFGQGTRLTVV.

The J gene is TRBJ2-5, the V gene TRBV12-3 or TRBV12-4, with D perhaps TRBD2 (5 bases). The V and J ends lost 2 bases and 5 bases respectively, with 9 bases between them. The CDR3 is made up of 13 amino acids. The CDR3 coding sequence is TGTGCCAGCAGTTTACGGGGTGAGGAGACCCAGTACTTC. Protein: CASSLRGEETQYF.

The chain is built from TRBV20-1 and TRBJ1-2, with D unresolved. V lost 0 bases and J lost 2, with 10 bases in between. CDR3 length equals 14 residues. Germline V gene lookup returns CDR1 DFQATT and CDR2 SNEGSKA (reference sequence). The CDR3 nucleotides read TGCAGTGCTAGAGATCTCCACAGCAACTATGGCTACACCTTC. Translating gives CSARDLHSNYGYTF.

This clonotype has only one observation. The chain recombines TRBV7-9 with TRBJ2-1; 9 nucleotides agree with TRBD2. After removal of 1 base from V and 2 bases from J, the junction contained 3 bases not matched to a gene. CDR3 length: 16 amino acids. Germline assignment: CDR1 SEHNR and CDR2 FQNEAQ (reference sequence). The CDR3 reads CASSLVGGRAYNEQFF. The CDR3 DNA sequence: TGTGCCAGCAGCTTAGTAGGCGGGAGGGCCTACAATGAGCAGTTCTTC.

In its sample, this clonotype was seen once. The chain couples TRBV28 to TRBJ2-6, with a possible D match to TRBD2 (5 bases). This CDR3 is 18 amino acids long. V was trimmed by 5 bases and J by 4 bases, leaving 21 bases between them. From germline, CDR1 is MDHEN and CDR2 SYDVKM. The CDR3: CASSPDGLTSGGANVLTF. The CDR3 DNA reads TGTGCCAGCAGTCCTGATGGACTCACCTCCGGAGGGGCCAACGTCCTGACTTTC.

The CDR3 nucleotides read TGTGCCAGCAGCCAAGAAATAGAACACCTGGTGGGGACCCAGTACTTC. It yields the protein CASSQEIEHLVGTQYF. This chain connects TRBV3-1 to TRBJ2-5; D is uncertain. This CDR3 has 16 residues. Germline CDR1 reads LGHDT; CDR2 reads YNNKEL (reference sequence). The ends were cut back, 0 bases at V and 7 bases at J, with 18 bases in the middle.

The gene calls are TRBV7-6 and TRBJ2-1, with 8 nucleotides matching TRBD1. The trim removed 6 bases at V and 4 bases at J, leaving 8 bases unmatched. The CDR3 is 15 amino acids. CDR1 is SGHVS and CDR2 is FNYEAQ in the germline V gene. CDR3 sequence: CASSQGAEGYNEQFF. The CDR3 coding sequence is TGTGCCAGCAGTCAGGGGGCGGAAGGTTACAATGAGCAGTTCTTC.

The rearrangement uses TRBV4-1 and TRBJ2-5; D not resolved. The germline V gene has CDR1 MGHRA and CDR2 YSYEKL. Trimming left V 0 bases short and J 1 base short, with 9 bases between. The CDR3 consists of 15 residues. CDR3 coding DNA: TGCGCCAGCAGCCAAGAGTCAGCGAGCCAAGAGACCCAGTACTTC. Translated, it gives CASSQESASQETQYF.

The chain uses TRBV6-4 and TRBJ2-1; 14 nucleotides match TRBD2. The J segment lost 4 bases and the V segment lost 2 bases, leaving 7 bases of the junction unmatched. Germline V lookup: CDR1 MRHNA, CDR2 SNTAGT. This CDR3 region has 18 residues. CDR3 region: CASSDRLAGGPDYNEQFF. In nucleotides, the CDR3 is TGTGCCAGCAGTGACCGACTAGCGGGAGGGCCTGATTACAATGAGCAGTTCTTC.

V is TRBV4-2 and J is TRBJ1-2; possible D gene TRBD1, 5 bases. V gave up 7 bases and J gave up 6 bases, with 15 bases separating them. Per the germline V gene, CDR1 is LGHNA and CDR2 is YNFKEQ. The CDR3 runs to 13 residues. CDR3 region: CASIAQGDDGYTF. CDR3 nucleotides: TGTGCCAGCATCGCGCAGGGAGATGATGGCTACACCTTC.

The rearrangement links TRBV2 to TRBJ1-1; 8 bases map to TRBD1. The CDR3 is 20 residues long. V lost 2 bases to trimming and J lost 5 bases; unmatched junction nucleotides: 22. CDR1 is SNHLY, CDR2 FYNNEI, per germline. In DNA, the CDR3 is TGTGCCAGCAGTGAATTTTCCCATGGGGGAATGACAGGGGAATGGACTGAAGCTTTCTTT. Its protein is CASSEFSHGGMTGEWTEAFF. Full variable domain (rest looked up from reference TRBV2 and TRBJ1-1): EPEVTQTPSHQVTQMGQEVILRCVPISNHLYFYWYRQILGQKVEFLVSFYNNEISEKSEIFDDQFSVERPDGSNFTLKIRSTKLEDSAMYFCASSEFSHGGMTGEWTEAFFGQGTRLTVV.

The V gene is TRBV13, the J gene TRBJ2-7, with 9 bases lining up with TRBD2. Unmatched junction bases numbered 8, after V lost 5 bases and J lost 3 bases. The germline V gene has CDR1 PRHDT and CDR2 FYEKMQ (reference sequence). This CDR3 has 15 amino acids. This CDR3 reads CASSPGFSGSYEQYF. In DNA form, the CDR3 reads TGTGCCAGCAGCCCCGGTTTTAGCGGGAGCTACGAGCAGTACTTC.

The CDR3 nucleotides are TGTGCCAGCAGCCCCCACTCCTACGAGCAGTACTTC. Protein product: CASSPHSYEQYF. The chain uses TRBV12-3 or TRBV12-4 and TRBJ2-7; D gene unclear. V lost 6 bases and J lost 0, with 6 bases in between. This CDR3 is built from 12 residues.

The chain combines TRBV7-9 with TRBJ2-7; D is possibly TRBD1 (6 bases). This CDR3 has 16 residues. V shed 1 base and J shed 3 bases, with 16 bases lying between them. CDR1 SEHNR and CDR2 FQNEAQ come from the germline V gene (reference sequence). This CDR3 is CASSLGPQGKHYEQYF. The CDR3, as DNA: TGTGCCAGCAGCTTAGGTCCACAGGGAAAACACTACGAGCAGTACTTC.